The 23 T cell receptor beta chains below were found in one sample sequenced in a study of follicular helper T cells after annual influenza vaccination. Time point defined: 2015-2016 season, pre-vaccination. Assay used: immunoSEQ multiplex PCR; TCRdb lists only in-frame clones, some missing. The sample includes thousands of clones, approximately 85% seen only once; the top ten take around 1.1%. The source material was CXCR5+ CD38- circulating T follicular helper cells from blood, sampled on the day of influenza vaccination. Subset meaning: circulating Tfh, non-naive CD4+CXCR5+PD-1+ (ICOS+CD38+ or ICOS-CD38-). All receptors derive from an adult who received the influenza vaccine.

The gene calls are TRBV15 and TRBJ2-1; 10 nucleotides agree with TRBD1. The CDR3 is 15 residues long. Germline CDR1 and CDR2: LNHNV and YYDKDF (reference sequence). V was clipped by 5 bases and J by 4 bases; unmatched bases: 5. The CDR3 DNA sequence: TGTGCCACCAGCGACCGGGACAGGGGATACAATGAGCAGTTCTTC. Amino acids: CATSDRDRGYNEQFF.

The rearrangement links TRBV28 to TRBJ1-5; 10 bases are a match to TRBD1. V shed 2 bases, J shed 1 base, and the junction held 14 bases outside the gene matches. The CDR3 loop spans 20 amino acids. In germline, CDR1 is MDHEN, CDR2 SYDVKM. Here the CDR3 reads CASSLLTGTGVGGSNQPQHF. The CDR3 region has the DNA TGTGCCAGCAGTTTACTCACCGGGACAGGGGTTGGGGGAAGCAATCAGCCCCAGCATTTT.

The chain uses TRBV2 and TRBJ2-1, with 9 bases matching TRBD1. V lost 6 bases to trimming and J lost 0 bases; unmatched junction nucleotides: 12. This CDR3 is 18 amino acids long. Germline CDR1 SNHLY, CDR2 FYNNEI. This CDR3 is CASSLLPGQGSSYNEQFF. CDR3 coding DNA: TGTGCCAGCAGCCTACTACCGGGACAGGGTTCCTCCTACAATGAGCAGTTCTTC.

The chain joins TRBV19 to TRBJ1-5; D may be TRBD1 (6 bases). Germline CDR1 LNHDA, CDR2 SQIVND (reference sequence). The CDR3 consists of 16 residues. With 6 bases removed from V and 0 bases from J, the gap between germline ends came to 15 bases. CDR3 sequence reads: CASSPPQGSSNQPQHF. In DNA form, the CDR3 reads TGTGCCAGTAGCCCCCCACAGGGAAGTAGCAATCAGCCCCAGCATTTT.

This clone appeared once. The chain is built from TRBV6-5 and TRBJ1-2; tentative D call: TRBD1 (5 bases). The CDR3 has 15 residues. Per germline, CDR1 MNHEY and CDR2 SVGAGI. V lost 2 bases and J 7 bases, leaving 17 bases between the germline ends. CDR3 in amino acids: CASSYADRGSGGYTF. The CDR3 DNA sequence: TGTGCCAGCAGTTACGCCGATAGGGGCTCAGGTGGCTACACCTTC.

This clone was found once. The DNA of the CDR3 is TGTGCCAGCAGCCCCTCGGACAGGGACGGTGAAGCTTTCTTT. Translated: CASSPSDRDGEAFF. This rearrangement joins TRBV7-3 to TRBJ1-1; TRBD1 aligns across 8 bases. The junction had 9 bases not matched to a gene; V was cut back by 5 bases and J by 7 bases. CDR3 length: 14 amino acids. Germline V gives CDR1 SGHTA, CDR2 FQGTGA.

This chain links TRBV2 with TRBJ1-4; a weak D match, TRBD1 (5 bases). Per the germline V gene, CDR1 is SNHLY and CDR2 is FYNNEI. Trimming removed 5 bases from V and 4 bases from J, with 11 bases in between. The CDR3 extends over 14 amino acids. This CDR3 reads CASSLGGVNEKLFF. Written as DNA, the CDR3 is TGTGCCAGCAGTCTAGGAGGGGTTAATGAAAAACTGTTTTTT.

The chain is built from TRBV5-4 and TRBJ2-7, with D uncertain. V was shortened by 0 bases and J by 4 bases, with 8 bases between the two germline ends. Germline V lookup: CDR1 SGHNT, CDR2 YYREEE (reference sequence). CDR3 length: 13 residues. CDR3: CASSLEPEYEQYF. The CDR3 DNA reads TGTGCCAGCAGCTTGGAGCCTGAATACGAGCAGTACTTC.

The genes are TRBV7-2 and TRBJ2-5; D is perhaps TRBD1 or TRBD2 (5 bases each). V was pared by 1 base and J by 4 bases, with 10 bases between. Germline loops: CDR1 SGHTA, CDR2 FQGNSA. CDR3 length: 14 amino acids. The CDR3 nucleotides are TGTGCCAGCAGCTTAGGTAGTGGGGGAGAGACCCAGTACTTC. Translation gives CASSLGSGGETQYF.

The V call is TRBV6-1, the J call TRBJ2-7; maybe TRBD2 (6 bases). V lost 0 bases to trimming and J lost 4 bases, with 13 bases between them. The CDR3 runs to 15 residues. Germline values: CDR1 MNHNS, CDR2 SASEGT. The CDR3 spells CASSEAGGPQYEQYF. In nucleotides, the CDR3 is TGTGCCAGCAGTGAAGCCGGGGGTCCCCAGTACGAGCAGTACTTC.

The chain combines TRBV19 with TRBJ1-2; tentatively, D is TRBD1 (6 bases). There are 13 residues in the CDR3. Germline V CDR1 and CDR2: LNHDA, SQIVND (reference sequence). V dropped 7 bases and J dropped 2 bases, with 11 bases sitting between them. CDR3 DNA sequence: TGTGCCAGTACCACAGACAGGAACTATGGCTACACCTTC. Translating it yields CASTTDRNYGYTF.

CDR3 DNA sequence: TGTGCCATCAGTGAGTCCCGCGGCAGGGGGGAAGAGACCCAGTACTTC. Translated: CAISESRGRGEETQYF. The J gene is TRBJ2-5, the V gene TRBV10-3; a possible D gene is TRBD1 (7 bases). Trimming took 0 bases from V and 3 from J, leaving 14 bases between them. Per the germline V gene, CDR1 is ENHRY and CDR2 is SYGVKD. This CDR3 is built from 16 residues.

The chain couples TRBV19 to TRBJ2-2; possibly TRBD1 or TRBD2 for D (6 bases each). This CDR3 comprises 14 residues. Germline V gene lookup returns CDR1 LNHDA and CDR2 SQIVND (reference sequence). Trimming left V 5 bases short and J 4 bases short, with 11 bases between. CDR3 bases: TGTGCCAGTAGTGGGGGGCGGGGCACCGGGGAGCTGTTTTTT. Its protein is CASSGGRGTGELFF.

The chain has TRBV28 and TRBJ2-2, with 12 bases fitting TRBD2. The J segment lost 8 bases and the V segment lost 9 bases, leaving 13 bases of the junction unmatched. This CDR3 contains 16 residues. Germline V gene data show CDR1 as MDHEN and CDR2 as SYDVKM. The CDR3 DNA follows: TGTGCCAGTATAAACCTAGCGGGAGGGCCCTCTGGGGAGCTGTTTTTT. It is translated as CASINLAGGPSGELFF.

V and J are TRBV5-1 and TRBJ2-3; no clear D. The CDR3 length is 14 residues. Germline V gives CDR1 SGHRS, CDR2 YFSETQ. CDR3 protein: CASKGSGATDTQYF. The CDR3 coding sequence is TGCGCTTCAAAGGGTTCGGGTGCCACAGATACGCAGTATTTT.

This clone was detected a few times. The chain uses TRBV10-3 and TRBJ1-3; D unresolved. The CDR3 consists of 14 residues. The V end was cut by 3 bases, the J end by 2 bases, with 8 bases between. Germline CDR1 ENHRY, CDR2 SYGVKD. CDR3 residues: CAISDTDTGNTIYF. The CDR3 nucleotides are TGTGCCATCAGTGACACAGACACTGGAAACACCATATATTTT.

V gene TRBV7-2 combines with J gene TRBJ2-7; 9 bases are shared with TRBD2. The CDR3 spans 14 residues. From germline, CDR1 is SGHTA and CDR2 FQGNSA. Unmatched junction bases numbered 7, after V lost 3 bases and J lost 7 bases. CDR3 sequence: CASSFERGAGEQYF. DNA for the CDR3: TGTGCCAGCAGCTTCGAGCGGGGGGCCGGGGAGCAGTACTTC.

The CDR3 nucleotides read TGTGCCAGCAGTTCCCGGGACAGGGATACAGATACGCAGTATTTT. It encodes CASSSRDRDTDTQYF. V gene TRBV28 combines with J gene TRBJ2-3, with 9 bases aligning to TRBD1. With 4 bases clipped from V and 3 bases from J, the junction kept 5 bases outside the gene matches. This CDR3 region has 15 residues. Germline values: CDR1 MDHEN, CDR2 SYDVKM. The full variable domain, completed using reference TRBV28 and TRBJ2-3, is DVKVTQSSRYLVKRTGEKVFLECVQDMDHENMFWYRQDPGLGLRLIYFSYDVKMKEKGDIPEGYSVSREKKERFSLILESASTNQTSMYLCASSSRDRDTDTQYFGPGTRLTVL.

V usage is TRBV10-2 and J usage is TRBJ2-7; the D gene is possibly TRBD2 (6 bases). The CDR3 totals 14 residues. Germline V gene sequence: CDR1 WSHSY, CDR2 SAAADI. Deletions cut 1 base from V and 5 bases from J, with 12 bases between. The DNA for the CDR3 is TGCGCCAGCAGTGAGTTCCGGGAGAGGGACGAGCAGTACTTC. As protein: CASSEFRERDEQYF.

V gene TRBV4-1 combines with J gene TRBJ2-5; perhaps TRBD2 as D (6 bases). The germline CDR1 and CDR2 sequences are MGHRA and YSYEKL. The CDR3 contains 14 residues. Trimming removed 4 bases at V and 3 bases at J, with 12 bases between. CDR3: CASSLVAGKETQYF. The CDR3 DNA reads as TGCGCCAGCAGCCTCGTGGCGGGAAAAGAGACCCAGTACTTC.

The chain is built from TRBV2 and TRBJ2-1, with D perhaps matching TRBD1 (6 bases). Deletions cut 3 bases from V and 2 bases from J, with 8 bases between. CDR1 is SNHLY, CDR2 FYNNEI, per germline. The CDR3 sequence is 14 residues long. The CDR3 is CASSETGPYNEQFF. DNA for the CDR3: TGTGCCAGCAGTGAGACAGGCCCCTACAATGAGCAGTTCTTC.

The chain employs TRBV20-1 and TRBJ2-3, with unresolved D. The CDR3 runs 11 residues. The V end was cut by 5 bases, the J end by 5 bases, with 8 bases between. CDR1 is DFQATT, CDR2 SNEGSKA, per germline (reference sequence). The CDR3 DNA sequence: TGCAGTGCTGGACGGAGAGATACGCAGTATTTT. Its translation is CSAGRRDTQYF.

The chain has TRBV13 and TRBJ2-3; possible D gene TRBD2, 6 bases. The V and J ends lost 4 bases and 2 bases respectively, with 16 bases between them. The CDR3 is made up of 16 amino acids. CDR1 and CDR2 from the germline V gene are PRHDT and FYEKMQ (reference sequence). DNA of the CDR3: TGTGCCAGCAGCTGGAGGGGACCCCAATTCACAGATACGCAGTATTTT. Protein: CASSWRGPQFTDTQYF.